The clone carrying this TCR beta chain was detected only once. Authors' processing steps: Estimation of nucleated cell counts was performed using reference gene primer amplification. Clones were read by immunoSEQ multiplex PCR, and TCRdb kept only the in-frame ones, dropping some. From that table come the V and J calls and clone size; the DNA was used to work out D and trimming. In the table there are 140,000 or so clones, more than 75% of which are singletons. These data come from a study of blood T cell repertoires in COVID-19. Study overall: The origin of the acute and convalescent COVID-19 samples was the United States, Italy and Spain.

This TCR was sampled from a human donor in a cohort sampled during active COVID-19. The source material was peripheral blood.

The CDR3, as DNA: TGTGCCAGCAGCCCAGGGACTAGCGGGATATCAGACGAGCAGTACGTC. The encoded protein is CASSPGTSGISDEQYV. This chain joins TRBV11-2 and TRBJ2-7; 13 nucleotides agree with TRBD2. CDR3 size: 16 residues. J was trimmed by 5 bases and V by 5 bases; bases with no gene match: 9. Germline V gene lookup returns CDR1 SGHAT and CDR2 FQNNGV.